One and the same sample provided the 25 T cell receptor beta chains below, sequenced in a study of blood T cells in healthy people across ages. Together with a sample-barcoded 5' primer, a J-beta primer mix was included in a second PCR lasting about 7 to 12 cycles. One entry per CDR3 protein, called by TCRdb with MiXCR from the 5' RACE reads. Among about 1 million distinct CDR3 sequences listed, roughly 45% were seen once. Sample: blood. These receptors were collected from a woman in her fifties or sixties in good health.

As for this clonotype: A read error is possible here, since a much larger clone lies one base away. The chain is built from TRBV7-9 and TRBJ2-4; D is unclear. Germline V lookup: CDR1 SEHNR, CDR2 FQNEAQ (reference sequence). Trimming removed 5 bases at V and 13 bases at J, with 24 bases between. The CDR3 contains 15 residues. The CDR3 region is CASSVRSSSYNEQYF. The CDR3 DNA reads as TGTGCCAGCAGCGTACGAAGCAGCTCCTACAATGAGCAGTACTTC.

V is TRBV5-1 and J is TRBJ2-3; TRBD2 matches at 7 bases. Germline lookup yields CDR1 SGHRS and CDR2 YFSETQ. Unmatched junction bases numbered 14, after V lost 4 bases and J lost 0 bases. The length of the CDR3 is 18 residues. Here the CDR3 DNA reads TGCGCCAGCAGCGCCTGGTCGGGCGGGAGAAAAAGCACAGATACGCAGTATTTT. It codes for CASSAWSGGRKSTDTQYF. Complete variable domain (other parts from reference TRBV5-1 and TRBJ2-3): KAGVTQTPRYLIKTRGQQVTLSCSPISGHRSVSWYQQTPGQGLQFLFEYFSETQRNKGNFPGRFSGRQFSNSRSEMNVSTLELGDSALYLCASSAWSGGRKSTDTQYFGPGTRLTVL.

V is TRBV4-1 and J is TRBJ2-1; D not certain. Deletions cut 0 bases from V and 3 bases from J, with 18 bases between. The V gene's germline CDR1 is MGHRA and CDR2 YSYEKL. The CDR3 has 18 residues. Here the CDR3 DNA reads TGCGCCAGCAGCCAAGATAGATCGCTGGCGCGTCACTACAATGAGCAGTTCTTC. This gives the protein CASSQDRSLARHYNEQFF.

This sequence joins TRBV2 and TRBJ2-1, with 11 bases aligning to TRBD1. Per the germline V gene, CDR1 is SNHLY and CDR2 is FYNNEI. This CDR3 has 15 residues. V dropped 6 bases and J dropped 6; count of bases not matched to a gene: 7. CDR3 sequence (DNA): TGTGCCAGCAGGGAAAGGACAGGGGGCGGCAATGAGCAGTTCTTC. Residues: CASRERTGGGNEQFF.

This clonotype was counted between two and nine times. This chain links TRBV29-1 with TRBJ2-7, with 9 bases lining up with TRBD1. The CDR3 is 13 residues long. Germline-derived CDR1 and CDR2 are SQVTM and ANQGSEA. V lost 8 bases, J lost 3 bases, and 8 bases stayed unmatched. The CDR3 DNA sequence: TGCAGCTTCCGAACGGGACAGGGCTACGAGCAGTACTTC. Translation: CSFRTGQGYEQYF.

In its sample, this clonotype was seen a few times. The chain recombines TRBV24-1 with TRBJ2-1, with 11 bases that match TRBD1. The CDR3 contains 16 residues. CDR1 and CDR2 from the germline V gene are KGHDR and SFDVKD. With 5 bases clipped from V and 7 bases from J, the junction kept 9 bases outside the gene matches. As DNA, the CDR3 is TGTGCCACCAGTGCTCCCGGACAGGGGGCATGGAATGAGCAGTTCTTC. Its translation is CATSAPGQGAWNEQFF.

The chain has TRBV20-1 and TRBJ2-7, with D perhaps being TRBD1 or TRBD2 (5 bases each). The length of the CDR3 is 12 residues. V was pared by 5 bases and J by 6 bases, with 14 bases between. Looked up from germline, CDR1 is DFQATT and CDR2 is SNEGSKA (reference sequence). As DNA, the CDR3 is TGCAGTGCTCACCAACCGGGACGCGAGCAGTACTTC. Amino acids: CSAHQPGREQYF.

This clonotype appeared a few times. The chain is built from TRBV20-1 and TRBJ2-5; 11 positions agree with TRBD2. The end of the DNA fits TRBJ2-7 better, so the J call may be wrong. Germline assignment: CDR1 DFQATT and CDR2 SNEGSKA (reference sequence). This CDR3 has 12 residues. In nucleotides, the CDR3 is TGCAGTGCCGTACTAGCGGGGGTCGAGCAGTACTTC. Protein: CSAVLAGVEQYF.

CDR3 amino acids: CASSVVGQGFQGETNEQFF. As DNA, the CDR3 is TGTGCCAGCAGCGTAGTGGGACAGGGGTTCCAGGGGGAAACCAATGAGCAGTTCTTC. This sequence joins TRBV9 and TRBJ2-1; 10 bases agree with TRBD1. There are 19 residues in the CDR3. The germline V gene has CDR1 SGDLS and CDR2 YYNGEE. Unmatched junction bases numbered 15, after V lost 0 bases and J lost 6 bases.

The chain joins TRBV20-1 to TRBJ2-5; 8 bases agree with TRBD1. The CDR3 consists of 14 residues. Trimming removed 3 bases from V and 2 bases from J; junction bases left unmatched: 5. Looked up from germline, CDR1 is DFQATT and CDR2 is SNEGSKA (reference sequence). CDR3 loop: CSASGDRGQETQYF. DNA of the CDR3: TGCAGTGCTAGCGGCGACAGGGGACAAGAGACCCAGTACTTC.

The chain employs TRBV20-1 and TRBJ2-3, with D uncertain. There are 13 residues in the CDR3. Looked up from germline, CDR1 is DFQATT and CDR2 is SNEGSKA (reference sequence). V was shortened by 4 bases and J by 3 bases, with 11 bases between the two germline ends. CDR3 sequence reads: CSATQTGTDTQYF. In DNA, the CDR3 is TGCAGTGCTACACAAACTGGAACAGATACGCAGTATTTT.

This chain connects TRBV2 to TRBJ1-2; 7 positions match TRBD1. CDR3 length equals 15 residues. J gave up 1 base and V 1 base, and 3 bases lay outside the gene matches. The germline gives CDR1 SNHLY, CDR2 FYNNEI. The CDR3 reads CASSEETGINYGYTF. CDR3 bases: TGTGCCAGCAGTGAAGAGACAGGGATTAACTATGGCTACACCTTC.

This clonotype has ten or more counts. The rearrangement uses TRBV27 and TRBJ2-7; D is uncertain. Trimming left V 0 bases short and J 6 bases short, with 9 bases between. CDR3 length: 13 amino acids. The germline gives CDR1 MNHEY, CDR2 SMNVEV (reference sequence). CDR3 amino acids: CASSLSGLGEQYF. The DNA for the CDR3 is TGTGCCAGCAGTTTATCGGGTCTCGGCGAGCAGTACTTC.

The V call is TRBV7-2, the J call TRBJ2-5, with no clear D. This CDR3 comprises 14 residues. Trimming cost V 1 base and J 4 bases, with 10 bases left between them. The V gene's germline CDR1 is SGHTA and CDR2 FQGNSA. The CDR3 DNA reads TGTGCCAGCAGCTTAGACGGCAGGCCAGAGACCCAGTACTTC. Translated: CASSLDGRPETQYF.

This clonotype was seen more than once but under ten times. The chain links TRBV7-9 to TRBJ2-1; tentatively, D is TRBD1 (6 bases). The V end was cut by 5 bases, the J end by 9 bases, with 14 bases between. Germline assignment: CDR1 SEHNR and CDR2 FQNEAQ (reference sequence). The CDR3 is 13 residues long. This chain's CDR3 is CASSATGGGEQFF. In DNA form, the CDR3 reads TGTGCCAGCAGCGCGACAGGTGGGGGTGAGCAGTTCTTC.

This clonotype showed up just a few times. The V call is TRBV12-3 or TRBV12-4, the J call TRBJ2-1; the match to TRBD2 covers 7 bases. Losses at the gene ends were 7 bases for V and 7 bases for J; bases not matched to a gene: 16. The CDR3 is 16 residues long. The CDR3 DNA is TGTGCCAGCATCGCGGCTGGGGGAGGGCCGGGTAATGAGCAGTTCTTC. Encoded protein: CASIAAGGGPGNEQFF.

V is TRBV7-8 and J is TRBJ2-1; no clear D gene. The J call could be wrong; TRBJ2-7 is a better fit for the DNA end. Germline loops: CDR1 SGHVS, CDR2 FQNEAQ. The CDR3 is 15 amino acids. DNA for the CDR3: TGTGCCAGCAGCCAGCGAGCAAACATTATAAATGAGCAGTACTTC. Its protein is CASSQRANIINEQYF.

The chain has TRBV28 and TRBJ1-6; 8 nucleotides align to TRBD1. Trimming cost V 3 bases and J 5 bases; bases outside gene matches: 9. Germline V lookup: CDR1 MDHEN, CDR2 SYDVKM. This CDR3 is built from 17 residues. CDR3 sequence: CASSFPGRGLNNSPLHF. CDR3 coding DNA: TGTGCCAGCAGTTTTCCGGGCAGGGGGCTGAATAATTCACCCCTCCACTTT.

V and J are TRBV7-8 and TRBJ2-5, with D uncertain. The CDR3 consists of 14 residues. V lost 5 bases to trimming and J lost 5 bases, with 15 bases between them. Germline CDR1 reads SGHVS; CDR2 reads FQNEAQ. CDR3 nucleotide sequence: TGTGCCAGCAGCGCGGAGTCCAACTCGGAGACCCAGTACTTC. Amino acids: CASSAESNSETQYF.

The chain uses TRBV7-8 and TRBJ2-3, with D perhaps given as TRBD1 or TRBD2 (5 bases each). V was trimmed by 0 bases and J by 6 bases, leaving 22 bases between them. There are 18 residues in the CDR3. The germline V gene has CDR1 SGHVS and CDR2 FQNEAQ. CDR3 in amino acids: CASSLARSMRGYADTQYF. In nucleotides, the CDR3 is TGTGCCAGCAGCTTAGCGCGTAGTATGAGGGGATATGCGGATACGCAGTATTTT.

This chain connects TRBV18 to TRBJ2-7; possible D gene TRBD1, 6 bases. V was pared by 4 bases and J by 6 bases, with 13 bases between. This CDR3 region has 13 residues. In germline, CDR1 is KGHSH, CDR2 LQKENI. The CDR3 nucleotides are TGTGCCAGCTCACTGGACAGCTACGGCGAGCAGTACTTC. This codes for CASSLDSYGEQYF.

This clonotype occurred many times. CDR3 DNA: TGTGCCAGCAGTGACGAAGCGAGAAATGAGCAGTTCTTC. Amino acid sequence: CASSDEARNEQFF. This chain uses TRBV6-5 with TRBJ2-1, with D unclear. V lost 5 bases, J lost 7 bases, and 12 bases lay in between. CDR3 length: 13 amino acids. Germline V gene lookup returns CDR1 MNHEY and CDR2 SVGAGI.

This sequence joins TRBV20-1 and TRBJ2-7; D gene ambiguous. V lost 3 bases and J 4 bases, leaving 10 bases between the germline ends. This CDR3 has 12 amino acids. Per germline, CDR1 DFQATT and CDR2 SNEGSKA (reference sequence). The CDR3 bases are TGCAGTGCTAGGAGGTCCCCGTACGAGCAGTACTTC. This sequence encodes CSARRSPYEQYF.

This chain joins TRBV27 and TRBJ2-2; either TRBD1 or TRBD2 may fit D (5 bases each). Trimming removed 6 bases from V and 7 bases from J, with 12 bases in between. The CDR3 is made up of 13 amino acids. Germline V gene sequence: CDR1 MNHEY, CDR2 SMNVEV (reference sequence). CDR3 amino acids: CASRRGAGGELFF. DNA for the CDR3: TGTGCCAGCAGAAGGGGCGCGGGCGGGGAGCTGTTTTTT.

In its sample, this clonotype was seen a few times. This sequence joins TRBV2 and TRBJ2-5, with D perhaps being TRBD1 or TRBD2 (5 bases each). Germline lookup yields CDR1 SNHLY and CDR2 FYNNEI. Trimming pared 6 bases from V and 2 bases from J, leaving 16 bases between. This CDR3 is built from 15 residues. CDR3 loop: CASRHRDRLQETQYF. As DNA, the CDR3 is TGTGCCAGCAGGCACCGGGACCGATTACAAGAGACCCAGTACTTC.